This T cell receptor beta chain was profiled in a study of blood T cell repertoires in COVID-19. The length of the CDR3 is 15 residues. Germline CDR1 and CDR2: MNHEY and SVGAGI. The junction had 8 bases not matched to a gene; V was cut back by 5 bases and J by 5 bases. Only in-frame clones appear in the TCRdb table, and some are missing; sequencing was by immunoSEQ multiplex PCR. In the table there are fewer than 300,000 clones, roughly 85% of which are singletons. The chain employs TRBV6-5 and TRBJ2-7, with 11 bases that match TRBD1. This sequence originates from a woman aged 18-29 years with acute or convalescent COVID-19. Sequences were obtained from peripheral blood. CDR3 sequence reads: CASSPPGQGGHEQYF. CDR3 DNA sequence: TGTGCCAGCAGTCCCCCGGGACAGGGGGGCCACGAGCAGTACTTC.